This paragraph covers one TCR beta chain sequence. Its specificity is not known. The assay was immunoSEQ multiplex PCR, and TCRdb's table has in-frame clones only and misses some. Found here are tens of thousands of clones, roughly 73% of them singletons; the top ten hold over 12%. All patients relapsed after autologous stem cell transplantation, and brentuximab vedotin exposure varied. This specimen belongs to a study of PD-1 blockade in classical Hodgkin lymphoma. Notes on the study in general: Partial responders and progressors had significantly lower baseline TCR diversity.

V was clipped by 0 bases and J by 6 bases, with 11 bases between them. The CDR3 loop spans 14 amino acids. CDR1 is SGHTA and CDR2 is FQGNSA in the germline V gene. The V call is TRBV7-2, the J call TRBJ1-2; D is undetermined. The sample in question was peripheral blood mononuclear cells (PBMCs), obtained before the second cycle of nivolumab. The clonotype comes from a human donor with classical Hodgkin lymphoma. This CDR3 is CASSLAAGGHGYTF. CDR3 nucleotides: TGTGCCAGCAGCTTAGCGGCGGGAGGGCATGGCTACACCTTC.